What follows are 24 T cell receptor beta chains derived from one specimen sequenced in a study of T-cell memory formation after mild COVID-19. A single record per CDR3 protein comes from TCRdb applying MiXCR to the 5' RACE reads. The sample gives about 150,000 distinct CDR3 sequences, 5.5% to 7% of which show up once; just over 2% is in the top ten. The sample was PBMCs or a T cell subset sorted from them (not recorded which). Receptors originate from an adult woman who had mild COVID-19 (a few samples of this study predate the infection). Cell type and time point are not known.

This clonotype was observed many times. The chain joins TRBV2 to TRBJ1-1; D is possibly TRBD1 (5 bases). Germline CDR1 SNHLY, CDR2 FYNNEI. The CDR3 is made up of 17 amino acids. V lost 7 bases and J 1 base, leaving 22 bases between the germline ends. The CDR3 is CASMDIGDWDPNTEAFF. The CDR3, as DNA: TGTGCCAGCATGGACATCGGAGATTGGGACCCGAACACTGAAGCTTTCTTT.

At least ten counts were recorded for this clonotype. The chain has TRBV29-1 and TRBJ1-2; 10 bases agree with TRBD1. Unmatched junction bases numbered 7, after V lost 5 bases and J lost 4 bases. The CDR3 totals 14 residues. Germline loops: CDR1 SQVTM, CDR2 ANQGSEA. This CDR3 is CSVSTGGSAYGYTF. CDR3 nucleotide sequence: TGCAGCGTTTCGACAGGGGGCTCGGCCTATGGCTACACCTTC. The variable domain in full, completed from reference TRBV29-1 and TRBJ1-2, reads SAVISQKPSRDICQRGTSLTIQCQVDSQVTMMFWYRQQPGQSLTLIATANQGSEATYESGFVIDKFPISRPNLTFSTLTVSNMSPEDSSIYLCSVSTGGSAYGYTFGSGTRLTVV.

This clonotype was observed a few times. This chain links TRBV6-5 with TRBJ1-6; 7 bases are shared with TRBD1. Per germline, CDR1 MNHEY and CDR2 SVGAGI. This CDR3 is built from 15 residues. Trimming removed 4 bases from V and 8 bases from J; junction bases left unmatched: 8. The CDR3 here is CASSSNEQGYSPLHF. CDR3 DNA: TGTGCCAGCAGTTCTAATGAACAGGGGTATTCACCCCTCCACTTT.

This clonotype occurred a few times. The rearrangement links TRBV20-1 to TRBJ1-1, with a possible D match to TRBD1 (6 bases). V was pared by 5 bases and J by 0 bases, with 13 bases between. CDR1 is DFQATT, CDR2 SNEGSKA, per germline (reference sequence). The CDR3 is made up of 14 amino acids. The CDR3 sequence is CSAGTKKMNTEAFF. CDR3 sequence (DNA): TGCAGTGCTGGGACAAAAAAAATGAACACTGAAGCTTTCTTT.

This clonotype was counted ten times or more. V usage is TRBV5-1 and J usage is TRBJ2-7, with a weak D call TRBD1 (5 bases). V was shortened by 0 bases and J by 2 bases, with 9 bases between the two germline ends. Per germline, CDR1 SGHRS and CDR2 YFSETQ. The CDR3 runs 14 residues. CDR3 nucleotide sequence: TGCGCCAGCAGCTTGGAGGGGCACCCCTACGAGCAGTACTTC. Translation: CASSLEGHPYEQYF.

Ten or more counts support this clonotype. V is TRBV4-1 and J is TRBJ2-7, with D maybe TRBD1 (7 bases). Trimming removed 4 bases from V and 3 bases from J, with 13 bases in between. Germline assignment: CDR1 MGHRA and CDR2 YSYEKL. This CDR3 spans 14 amino acids. CDR3 nucleotide sequence: TGCGCCAGCAGCCCTGGAGGGGGCAACTACGAGCAGTACTTC. This codes for CASSPGGGNYEQYF.

The chain carries TRBV11-2 and TRBJ1-5; D call uncertain. Germline V CDR1 and CDR2: SGHAT, FQNNGV. Trimming left V 8 bases short and J 0 bases short, with 11 bases between. The length of the CDR3 is 14 residues. The CDR3: CASGRGGSNQPQHF. In DNA form, the CDR3 reads TGTGCCAGCGGCCGCGGCGGTAGCAATCAGCCCCAGCATTTT.

V and J are TRBV19 and TRBJ2-5, with TRBD1 matching over 11 bases. The CDR3 has 15 amino acids. Germline trimming cut 6 bases from V and 6 bases from J; bases unmatched to any gene: 9. From germline, CDR1 is LNHDA and CDR2 SQIVND (reference sequence). This CDR3 reads CASRTTGQGAKTQYF. The CDR3 bases are TGTGCCAGTAGGACGACTGGACAGGGGGCGAAGACCCAGTACTTC.

This clonotype was observed a handful of times. This chain links TRBV3-1 with TRBJ1-1; TRBD1 is a possible D gene (5 bases). V lost 1 base, J lost 6 bases, and 9 bases lay in between. Germline V gene sequence: CDR1 LGHDT, CDR2 YNNKEL (reference sequence). This CDR3 has 13 residues. The CDR3 DNA follows: TGTGCCAGCAGCCAAGGGGGCATACCTGAAGCTTTCTTT. Residues: CASSQGGIPEAFF.

J is TRBJ1-1 and V is TRBV4-2; TRBD1 matches at 7 bases. The germline V gene encodes CDR1 LGHNA and CDR2 YNFKEQ. Trimming took 1 base from V and 3 from J; bases not matched to a gene: 17. The CDR3 runs to 19 residues. CDR3 sequence: CASSQANLRGRGHDTEAFF. In DNA form, the CDR3 reads TGTGCCAGCAGCCAAGCCAACCTTCGAGGAAGGGGGCACGACACTGAAGCTTTCTTT.

There are many counts of this clonotype. The J gene is TRBJ1-1, the V gene TRBV11-2; 7 nucleotides line up with TRBD1. Germline CDR1 SGHAT, CDR2 FQNNGV. The CDR3 contains 14 residues. The V gene end was trimmed by 7 bases and the J gene end by 0 bases; junction bases not matched to a gene: 5. CDR3 sequence reads: CASTKGALNTEAFF. The CDR3 DNA reads as TGTGCCAGCACGAAGGGGGCCCTGAACACTGAAGCTTTCTTT. Full variable domain (remainder filled in from reference TRBV11-2 and TRBJ1-1): EAGVAQSPRYKIIEKRQSVAFWCNPISGHATLYWYQQILGQGPKLLIQFQNNGVVDDSQLPKDRFSAERLKGVDSTLKIQPAKLEDSAVYLCASTKGALNTEAFFGQGTRLTVV.

This clonotype came up a few times. V usage is TRBV9 and J usage is TRBJ2-1, with D possibly TRBD2 on 6 matching bases. CDR3 length: 14 amino acids. Germline CDR1 is SGDLS and CDR2 is YYNGEE. With 3 bases removed from V and 8 bases from J, the gap between germline ends came to 15 bases. The CDR3 nucleotides are TGTGCCAGCAGCGCCTCCCAGCGGGTCTATGAGCAGTTCTTC. It translates to CASSASQRVYEQFF.

This clonotype was found a few times. The V call is TRBV12-3 or TRBV12-4, the J call TRBJ1-1; TRBD1 is a possible D gene (5 bases). Trimming left V 2 bases short and J 0 bases short, with 16 bases between. The CDR3 sequence is 17 residues long. The CDR3 region has the DNA TGTGCCAGCAGTTTATCACCTCTGGGGGGTTTGAACACTGAAGCTTTCTTT. It is translated as CASSLSPLGGLNTEAFF.

Details on this clonotype: A read error is possible here, since a much larger clone lies one base away. The chain links TRBV5-1 to TRBJ1-2; maybe TRBD1 (5 bases). Per the germline V gene, CDR1 is SGHRS and CDR2 is YFSETQ. The V end was cut by 0 bases, the J end by 6 bases, with 15 bases between. The CDR3 covers 15 residues. The chain's CDR3 is CASSLATGQINGYTF. CDR3 in DNA: TGCGCCAGCAGCTTGGCTACGGGGCAAATAAATGGCTACACCTTC. Drawing the rest from reference TRBV5-1 and TRBJ1-2, the complete variable domain is KAGVTQTPRYLIKTRGQQVTLSCSPISGHRSVSWYQQTPGQGLQFLFEYFSETQRNKGNFPGRFSGRQFSNSRSEMNVSTLELGDSALYLCASSLATGQINGYTFGSGTRLTVV.

The chain combines TRBV14 with TRBJ1-1; weak D call: TRBD1 (5 bases). V gave up 0 bases and J gave up 4 bases, with 12 bases separating them. Germline CDR1 reads SGHDN; CDR2 reads FVKESK. There are 15 residues in the CDR3. CDR3: CASSQEWGVITEAFF. CDR3 coding DNA: TGTGCCAGCAGCCAAGAGTGGGGGGTGATCACTGAAGCTTTCTTT.

The chain uses TRBV15 and TRBJ1-1, with 8 nucleotides matching TRBD1. Germline V CDR1 and CDR2: LNHNV, YYDKDF (reference sequence). The ends lost 0 bases at V and 5 bases at J; junction bases unmatched: 5. The CDR3 totals 15 residues. CDR3 sequence (DNA): TGTGCCACCAGCAGAGATCTGACAGGGGTGACTGAAGCTTTCTTT. Amino acid sequence: CATSRDLTGVTEAFF.

This clonotype was observed many times. The chain employs TRBV20-1 and TRBJ2-1, with D possibly TRBD1 on 6 matching bases. This CDR3 is built from 13 residues. The V end was cut by 1 base, the J end by 7 bases, with 11 bases between. Looked up from germline, CDR1 is DFQATT and CDR2 is SNEGSKA (reference sequence). As DNA, the CDR3 is TGCAGTGCTAGAGTGGGGGCGTTGAATGAGCAGTTCTTC. Translated, it gives CSARVGALNEQFF.

This clonotype was detected many times. This chain uses TRBV5-1 with TRBJ2-1, with D perhaps TRBD2 (6 bases). V dropped 1 base and J dropped 4 bases, with 12 bases sitting between them. Germline V CDR1 and CDR2: SGHRS, YFSETQ. The CDR3 length is 15 residues. In nucleotides, the CDR3 is TGCGCCAGCAGCTTGACGCGGGGCGAATACAATGAGCAGTTCTTC. Its protein product is CASSLTRGEYNEQFF.

This clonotype occurred a few times. The chain employs TRBV4-2 and TRBJ2-3, with a weak D call TRBD2 (7 bases). There are 16 residues in the CDR3. V lost 0 bases, J lost 3 bases, and 13 bases lay in between. Germline V lookup: CDR1 LGHNA, CDR2 YNFKEQ. As DNA, the CDR3 is TGTGCCAGCAGCCAAGATAACAGCGGGACAACAGATACGCAGTATTTT. Its translation is CASSQDNSGTTDTQYF.

This clonotype was detected ten times or more. The chain has TRBV20-1 and TRBJ2-5; D gene ambiguous. The CDR3 is 15 amino acids. V lost 3 bases and J 5 bases, leaving 19 bases between the germline ends. Germline lookup yields CDR1 DFQATT and CDR2 SNEGSKA (reference sequence). CDR3 sequence: CSARHPVGVGETQYF. For the CDR3, the DNA is TGCAGTGCTAGGCATCCGGTTGGGGTAGGGGAGACCCAGTACTTC.

There are many counts of this clonotype. The chain has TRBV29-1 and TRBJ2-1; 12 nucleotides align to TRBD2. CDR3 length equals 15 residues. CDR1 SQVTM and CDR2 ANQGSEA come from the germline V gene. Trimming at V came to 6 bases and at J to 4 bases, leaving 7 bases not matched to a gene. Here the CDR3 DNA reads TGCAGCGTGCCCGGACTAGCGGGATCATACAATGAGCAGTTCTTC. Its translation: CSVPGLAGSYNEQFF.

J is TRBJ2-1 and V is TRBV19; D is undetermined. Germline assignment: CDR1 LNHDA and CDR2 SQIVND (reference sequence). CDR3 size: 16 residues. V was trimmed by 0 bases and J by 0 bases, leaving 9 bases between them. CDR3 amino acids: CASSIDRRNSYNEQFF. DNA for the CDR3: TGTGCCAGTAGTATAGATCGCAGGAACTCCTACAATGAGCAGTTCTTC.

This clonotype came up many times. The chain employs TRBV5-4 and TRBJ2-5, with a weak D call TRBD2 (6 bases). The CDR3 runs to 15 residues. Trimming took off 5 bases at V and 5 bases at J, with 19 bases between the two ends. Looked up from germline, CDR1 is SGHNT and CDR2 is YYREEE (reference sequence). CDR3 sequence (DNA): TGTGCCAGCAGTCGCCCCGGGAGCAATAGGGAGACCCAGTACTTC. It encodes CASSRPGSNRETQYF.

This clonotype came up a few times. The gene calls are TRBV4-2 and TRBJ2-1; 12 bases are shared with TRBD2. The V gene end was trimmed by 4 bases and the J gene end by 7 bases; junction bases not matched to a gene: 5. Per the germline V gene, CDR1 is LGHNA and CDR2 is YNFKEQ. The CDR3 is 15 residues long. CDR3 protein: CASSPLAGGVNEQFF. The CDR3 coding sequence is TGTGCCAGCAGCCCCCTAGCGGGGGGGGTTAATGAGCAGTTCTTC.